The present T cell receptor beta chain was sequenced within a study of T-cell memory formation after mild COVID-19. The CDR3 contains 15 residues. Germline V gives CDR1 SEHNR, CDR2 FQNEAQ (reference sequence). V was trimmed by 5 bases and J by 7 bases, leaving 18 bases between them. Via MiXCR, TCRdb re-called the 5' RACE reads, giving one row per CDR3 protein. The sample contains some 340,000 distinct CDR3 sequences, 10% to 15% of which appear only once. This chain links TRBV7-9 with TRBJ2-1; D is unresolved. The sample was PBMCs or a T cell subset sorted from them (not recorded which). This receptor was identified in a man in his late teens or twenties who had mild COVID-19 (a few samples of this study predate the infection). Cell type and time point are not known. The CDR3 sequence is CASSHYSPPRNEQFF. CDR3 bases: TGTGCCAGCAGCCACTACAGCCCCCCACGGAATGAGCAGTTCTTC.